This T cell receptor beta chain was recovered during a study of T-cell memory formation after mild COVID-19. At the level of the study: In these data, TCR clusters were largely donor specific.

Notes on the study in general: Second-wave clones peaking on day 37 lacked confirmed SARS-CoV-2 specificity. From day 15 to 85, contracting clones were balanced between CD4 and CD8, whereas later expanders leaned toward CD4+.

From germline, CDR1 is SGHAT and CDR2 FQNNGV. Trimming took 5 bases from V and 4 from J, leaving 7 bases between them. The CDR3 runs 12 residues. This clonotype was counted at least ten times. Its specificity is unknown. MiXCR, applied by TCRdb to the 5' RACE reads, yields one record per CDR3 protein. The sample lists around 35,000 distinct CDR3 sequences, around 8% occurring once. Sample: PBMCs or a T cell subset sorted from them (not recorded which). J is TRBJ2-3 and V is TRBV11-2; no definite D call. The TCR comes from a man aged 18 to 29 who had mild COVID-19 (a few samples of this study predate the infection). Cell type and time point are not known. CDR3 protein: CASSPSPDTQYF. CDR3 sequence (DNA): TGTGCCAGCAGCCCCAGCCCAGATACGCAGTATTTT.